The rows below give T cell receptor beta chains drawn from one sample of a study of blood T cell repertoires in COVID-19. Profiled with immunoSEQ multiplex PCR; TCRdb holds only in-frame clones, not every one. The sample yields more than 110,000 clones, about nine tenths seen once. The sample taken for sequencing was PBMCs or T cells enriched from blood (not recorded which). All receptors derive from a man aged 50 or older who had recovered from COVID-19. CDR3s include the opening cysteine and the closing phenylalanine or tryptophan. The D gene is left open where the match is weak. Part of the rows lack a size; the others show once, few, many or a class for expanded clones.

V gene	clone size	J gene	D gene	CDR3 protein	CDR3 DNA
TRBV7-2	once	TRBJ1-2	-	CASSPTWGVVDGYTF	TGTGCCAGCAGCCCTACCTGGGGGGTCGTAGATGGCTACACCTTC
TRBV5-1	-	TRBJ1-6	TRBD1	CASTPIPGQNSPLHF	TGCGCCAGCACGCCTATTCCGGGACAGAATTCACCCCTCCACTTT
TRBV5-1	-	TRBJ2-7	-	CASSLEQASYEQYF	TGCGCCAGCAGCTTAGAGCAGGCCTCCTACGAGCAGTACTTC
TRBV27	-	TRBJ2-5	-	CASSLSLHSTRTQYF	TGTGCCAGCAGTTTATCCTTGCACAGTACCAGGACCCAGTACTTC
TRBV27	once	TRBJ1-1	-	CASYFGGGTEAFF	TGTGCCAGCTACTTCGGAGGCGGCACTGAAGCTTTCTTT
TRBV24-1	-	TRBJ2-3	-	CATSDFGSSTDTQYF	TGTGCCACCAGTGATTTTGGGAGTTCCACAGATACGCAGTATTTT
TRBV6-1	-	TRBJ1-2	-	CASSESRGREGNGYTF	TGTGCCAGCAGTGAAAGTCGCGGCAGGGAAGGAAATGGCTACACCTTC
TRBV28	-	TRBJ1-5	TRBD1	CASSPGQQPQHF	TGTGCCAGCAGTCCGGGACAGCAGCCCCAGCATTTT
TRBV9	-	TRBJ1-2	TRBD1	CASSVSPRGSGDREFGYTF	TGTGCCAGCAGCGTTTCCCCAAGGGGCTCGGGGGACAGGGAATTCGGCTACACCTTC
TRBV5-1	-	TRBJ2-2	-	CASSLGSGVGTGELFF	TGCGCCAGCAGCTTGGGTTCCGGGGTCGGGACCGGGGAGCTGTTTTTT
TRBV5-1	-	TRBJ2-3	-	CASKLAGRPDTQYF	TGCGCCAGCAAGTTAGCTGGGAGGCCAGATACGCAGTATTTT
TRBV6-5	once	TRBJ2-1	TRBD1	CATINDRESSNEQFF	TGTGCCACCATAAACGACAGGGAATCTTCCAATGAGCAGTTCTTC
TRBV5-1	once	TRBJ2-1	TRBD2	CASSGTSGYNEQFF	TGCGCCAGCAGCGGGACTAGCGGGTACAATGAGCAGTTCTTC
TRBV18	-	TRBJ1-3	-	CASSFDRASGNTIYF	TGTGCCAGCTCATTCGACAGAGCCTCTGGAAACACCATATATTTT
TRBV7-9	-	TRBJ1-1	TRBD1	CASSAQGETEAFF	TGTGCCAGCAGCGCCCAGGGGGAAACTGAAGCTTTCTTT
TRBV14	-	TRBJ2-3	-	CASSPGLYLPTDTQYF	TGTGCCAGCAGCCCAGGACTTTACCTCCCTACAGATACGCAGTATTTT
TRBV28	few	TRBJ1-4	-	CASSFLGTNNEKLFF	TGTGCCAGCAGTTTTCTGGGGACAAATAATGAAAAACTGTTTTTT
TRBV30	-	TRBJ1-1	TRBD1	CAWKGTGWNTEAFF	TGTGCCTGGAAGGGGACAGGGTGGAACACTGAAGCTTTCTTT
TRBV12-3/TRBV12-4	-	TRBJ2-2	-	CASTRGTGELFF	TGTGCCAGCACCAGGGGAACCGGGGAGCTGTTTTTT
TRBV7-2	-	TRBJ2-4	-	CASSPYSGSENIQYF	TGTGCCAGCAGCCCCTACTCGGGATCGGAAAACATTCAGTACTTC
TRBV28	once	TRBJ1-2	TRBD1	CASSLEQGARGYTF	TGTGCCAGCAGTTTAGAACAGGGGGCACGTGGCTACACCTTC
TRBV9	-	TRBJ1-2	-	CASSVVPSGYGYTF	TGTGCCAGCAGCGTAGTTCCTAGCGGCTATGGCTACACCTTC
TRBV5-1	-	TRBJ2-1	TRBD2	CASSLALAGGRSYNEQFF	TGCGCCAGCAGCTTGGCCCTAGCGGGGGGCCGCTCCTACAATGAGCAGTTCTTC
TRBV27	-	TRBJ2-7	TRBD1	CASKGPGQGAKNEQYF	TGTGCCAGCAAAGGACCCGGACAGGGGGCAAAAAACGAGCAGTACTTC
TRBV6-2/TRBV6-3	-	TRBJ2-2	TRBD1	CASSSRTGGTPGELFF	TGTGCCAGCAGTTCTCGGACAGGAGGCACGCCCGGGGAGCTGTTTTTT
TRBV28	-	TRBJ2-6	-	CASRRRQAPIASGANVLTF	TGTGCCAGCAGACGCAGACAGGCCCCTATCGCCTCTGGGGCCAACGTCCTGACTTTC
TRBV11-2	-	TRBJ1-4	TRBD1	CASSLGGQVQPNEKLFF	TGTGCCAGCAGCTTAGGGGGACAGGTCCAGCCTAATGAAAAACTGTTTTTT
TRBV7-8	-	TRBJ2-1	TRBD2	CASSLGWTSGSNNEQFF	TGTGCCAGCAGCTTAGGGTGGACTAGCGGGAGCAACAATGAGCAGTTCTTC
TRBV11-2	-	TRBJ2-5	TRBD2	CASSSPGGGQYF	TGTGCCAGCAGCTCCCCGGGGGGGGGCCAGTACTTC
TRBV6-1	-	TRBJ1-5	TRBD1	CASSGDRGLRSNQPQHF	TGTGCCAGCAGTGGGGACAGGGGGTTACGGAGCAATCAGCCCCAGCATTTT
TRBV10-3	-	TRBJ2-1	TRBD1	CAIATSRDSYNEQFF	TGTGCCATTGCGACTTCCCGGGACAGTTACAATGAGCAGTTCTTC
TRBV4-1	-	TRBJ1-1	-	CASSQYGVRNTEAFF	TGCGCCAGCAGCCAATATGGAGTTCGGAACACTGAAGCTTTCTTT
TRBV25-1	-	TRBJ2-3	-	CASRRGDTQYF	TGTGCCAGCCGGCGGGGAGATACGCAGTATTTT
TRBV7-6	once	TRBJ2-3	-	CASSFWAGGTDTQYF	TGTGCCAGCAGCTTTTGGGCCGGTGGCACAGATACGCAGTATTTT
TRBV5-1	-	TRBJ1-1	TRBD1	CASSLRQGVNTEAFF	TGCGCCAGCAGCCTGAGACAGGGGGTCAACACTGAAGCTTTCTTT
TRBV20-1	-	TRBJ2-5	TRBD2	CSASPRTSGQETQYF	TGCAGTGCTAGTCCACGGACTAGCGGCCAAGAGACCCAGTACTTC
TRBV28	few	TRBJ1-1	TRBD1	CASSPWTGRNTEAFF	TGTGCCAGCAGTCCTTGGACAGGCAGGAACACTGAAGCTTTCTTT
TRBV2	-	TRBJ1-2	-	CASSESGRGGGYTF	TGTGCCAGCAGTGAATCTGGCAGGGGCGGTGGCTACACCTTC
TRBV25-1	-	TRBJ2-7	TRBD1	CASSERAGGISYEQYF	TGTGCCAGCAGTGAAAGGGCAGGGGGAATTTCCTACGAGCAGTACTTC
TRBV6-5	-	TRBJ2-3	-	CASSSPGTDTQYF	TGTGCCAGCAGTTCTCCGGGCACAGATACGCAGTATTTT
TRBV3-1/TRBV3-2	once	TRBJ1-1	-	CASSHSRQANTEAFF	TGTGCCAGCAGCCACTCAAGACAGGCGAACACTGAAGCTTTCTTT
TRBV15	-	TRBJ2-1	TRBD2	CATSHLAGTYNEQFF	TGTGCCACCAGTCATCTAGCGGGGACCTACAATGAGCAGTTCTTC
TRBV5-4	once	TRBJ1-1	-	CASSLVPGGGEQGYFF	TGTGCCAGCAGCTTGGTTCCCGGCGGCGGCGAGCAGGGGTATTTCTTT
TRBV5-5	-	TRBJ1-1	-	CASSMDGNTEAFF	TGTGCCAGCAGCATGGACGGGAACACTGAAGCTTTCTTT
TRBV6-2/TRBV6-3	-	TRBJ1-2	-	CASSLQGWYGYTF	TGTGCCAGCAGCCTCCAGGGGTGGTATGGCTACACCTTC
TRBV28	-	TRBJ2-3	-	CASRTTGSTDTQYF	TGTGCCAGCAGAACGACAGGTAGCACAGATACGCAGTATTTT
TRBV20-1	-	TRBJ1-5	-	CSASNGQPQHF	TGCAGTGCTAGCAACGGTCAGCCCCAGCATTTT
TRBV24-1	-	TRBJ2-2	-	CATSDLQINTGELFF	TGTGCCACCAGTGATTTGCAGATAAACACCGGGGAGCTGTTTTTT
TRBV18	-	TRBJ1-1	-	CASSPQRTVEAFF	TGTGCCAGCTCACCCCAAAGGACAGTTGAAGCTTTCTTT
TRBV5-1	-	TRBJ1-3	-	CASSPSSSGNTIYF	TGCGCCAGCAGCCCATCGAGCTCTGGAAACACCATATATTTT
TRBV5-1	-	TRBJ1-2	-	CASSLDRHGYTF	TGCGCCAGCAGCTTGGACAGGCATGGCTACACCTTC
TRBV24-1	-	TRBJ1-1	TRBD1	CATSDARQGDTEAFF	TGTGCCACCAGTGACGCCCGACAGGGAGACACTGAAGCTTTCTTT
TRBV10-3	-	TRBJ2-2	-	CAISSPDSYTGELFF	TGTGCCATCAGCTCCCCGGACTCCTACACCGGGGAGCTGTTTTTT
TRBV24-1	-	TRBJ2-1	-	CATSAERHYNEQFF	TGTGCCACCAGTGCAGAGAGACATTACAATGAGCAGTTCTTC